Sequencing of this T cell receptor beta chain was carried out in a study of CD8+CD57+ T cells in acquired aplastic anemia. For the study at large: Quantities of DNA derived from sorted CD4+ and CD8+ cells averaged 3.2 ug. Healthy donors had, on average, around 9.9 million reads for their CD4+ cells.

TCR beta VDJ and CDR3 profiles were obtained from a genomic DNA template. A single record per CDR3 protein comes from TCRdb applying MiXCR to the reads. The sample records fewer than 45,000 distinct CDR3 sequences, more than 75% being singletons. CDR3 length equals 13 residues. The germline gives CDR1 SEHNR, CDR2 FQNEAQ (reference sequence). Trimming took 8 bases from V and 3 from J, leaving 14 bases between them. Sequenced input: sorted CD4+, CD8+, or CD8+CD57+ T cells (not recorded which) from PBMCs. The V and J genes are TRBV7-9 and TRBJ2-7; no definite D call. This sequence was found in a human donor in good health, serving as a control. CDR3 sequence reads: CASGISVDYEQYF. CDR3 sequence (DNA): TGTGCCAGCGGGATCTCAGTTGACTACGAGCAGTACTTC.